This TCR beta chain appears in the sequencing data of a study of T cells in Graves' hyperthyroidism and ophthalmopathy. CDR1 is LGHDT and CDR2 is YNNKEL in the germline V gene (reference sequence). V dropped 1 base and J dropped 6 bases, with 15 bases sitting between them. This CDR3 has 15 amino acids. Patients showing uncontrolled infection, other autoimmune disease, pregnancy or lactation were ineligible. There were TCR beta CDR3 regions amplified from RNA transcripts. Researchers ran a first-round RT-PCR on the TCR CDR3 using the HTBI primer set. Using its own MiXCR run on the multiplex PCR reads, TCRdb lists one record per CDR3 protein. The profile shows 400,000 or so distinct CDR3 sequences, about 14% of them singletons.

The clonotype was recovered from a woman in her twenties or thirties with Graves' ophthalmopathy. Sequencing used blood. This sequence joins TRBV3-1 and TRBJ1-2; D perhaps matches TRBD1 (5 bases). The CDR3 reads CASSQVGQDLNGYTF. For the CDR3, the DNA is TGTGCCAGCAGCCAAGTGGGGCAGGACCTGAATGGCTACACCTTC.